The next 9 T cell receptor beta chains were all read from a single sample in a study of cytomegalovirus exposure and HLA in healthy donors (TCRdb year 2017). Library construction relied on the immunoSEQ multiplex PCR assay. For the multiplex PCR, a mixture combining 60 forward primers for TCR Vbeta segments and 13 reverse primers for TCR Jbeta segments was used. TCRdb's version of the immuneACCESS table is confined to in-frame rearrangements and falls short of the full clone set. An unresolved V gene accounts for under half of the shortfall where checked; the remainder is of unknown origin. For this sample there are 150,000 or so clones; 77% appear just once. Jointly, the top ten make up roughly 4.2% of the sample. Sequenced material: PBMCs. The source of these receptors is a male donor in good health and CMV-seropositive.

This clone was seen a single time. The V and J genes are TRBV29-1 and TRBJ2-2, with a possible D match to TRBD2 (6 bases). Between the trimmed V and J ends, which lost 5 bases and 4 bases, there was a span of 14 bases. This CDR3 region has 14 residues. Looked up from germline, CDR1 is SQVTM and CDR2 is ANQGSEA. CDR3 sequence reads: CSVLLGGPTGELFF. The CDR3 DNA follows: TGCAGCGTTCTATTGGGGGGACCCACCGGGGAGCTGTTTTTT.

V and J are TRBV4-1 and TRBJ2-7; unclear D gene. The CDR3 is made up of 15 amino acids. Per the germline V gene, CDR1 is MGHRA and CDR2 is YSYEKL. The ends were cut back, 2 bases at V and 2 bases at J, with 13 bases in the middle. This CDR3 is CASSQSLEQTYEQYF. Written as DNA, the CDR3 is TGCGCCAGCAGCCAAAGTTTGGAACAGACCTACGAGCAGTACTTC.

V gene TRBV21-1 combines with J gene TRBJ2-2; the table names TRBD2, a call not compared with the DNA. TRBV21-1 is a pseudogene. This CDR3 contains 16 residues. The CDR3: CASETSGGLNTGELFF. CDR3 nucleotides: TGTGCCAGCGAAACTAGCGGGGGCCTGAACACCGGGGAGCTGTTTTTT.

The chain links TRBV11-3 to TRBJ2-4, with D perhaps matching TRBD1 (6 bases). The V gene's germline CDR1 is SGHNT and CDR2 YENEEA. This CDR3 region has 13 residues. Trimming stripped 4 bases from V and 5 bases from J, with 9 bases between. The CDR3 DNA sequence: TGTGCCAGCAGCTGGGGGCGGGAAAACATTCAGTACTTC. It specifies CASSWGRENIQYF. Variable domain in full (rest from reference TRBV11-3 and TRBJ2-4): EAGVVQSPRYKIIEKKQPVAFWCNPISGHNTLYWYLQNLGQGPELLIRYENEEAVDDSQLPKDRFSAERLKGVDSTLKIQPAELGDSAVYLCASSWGRENIQYFGAGTRLSVL.

This clone was seen a handful of times. This rearrangement joins TRBV11-2 to TRBJ1-2; TRBD1 is a possible D gene (6 bases). Germline-derived CDR1 and CDR2 are SGHAT and FQNNGV. V lost 5 bases, J lost 1 base, and 14 bases lay in between. The CDR3 consists of 15 residues. DNA of the CDR3: TGTGCCAGCAGCCTCAGGGGCAGGGTTAACTATGGCTACACCTTC. Its protein is CASSLRGRVNYGYTF.

This chain uses TRBV5-1 with TRBJ2-2, with D perhaps matching TRBD1 (6 bases). Germline V gene sequence: CDR1 SGHRS, CDR2 YFSETQ. The CDR3 is 16 amino acids. Trimming took 4 bases from V and 4 from J, leaving 17 bases between them. The CDR3 protein is CASSLLPGEGTGELFF. CDR3 bases: TGCGCCAGCAGCCTACTTCCAGGGGAAGGCACCGGGGAGCTGTTTTTT.

The V gene is TRBV2, the J gene TRBJ2-1; 8 positions agree with TRBD2. The J segment lost 4 bases and the V segment lost 2 bases, leaving 7 bases of the junction unmatched. The V gene's germline CDR1 is SNHLY and CDR2 FYNNEI. The length of the CDR3 is 16 residues. Here the CDR3 reads CASSEHVAGLYNEQFF. In nucleotides, the CDR3 is TGTGCCAGCAGTGAACATGTAGCGGGGTTGTACAATGAGCAGTTCTTC.

To note about this clone: Other DNA sequences of this sample code for an identical CDR3. The rearrangement uses TRBV29-1 and TRBJ2-5, with D unresolved. The germline CDR1 and CDR2 sequences are SQVTM and ANQGSEA. V was shortened by 2 bases and J by 2 bases, with 6 bases between the two germline ends. The CDR3 extends over 12 amino acids. The CDR3 region is CSVERGQETQYF. The CDR3 DNA sequence: TGCAGCGTTGAAAGAGGTCAAGAGACCCAGTACTTC.

This clone has only a few counts. V and J are TRBV19 and TRBJ2-5; no clear D gene. CDR1 is LNHDA and CDR2 is SQIVND in the germline V gene (reference sequence). The V and J ends lost 5 bases and 4 bases respectively, with 14 bases between them. The CDR3 contains 14 residues. As DNA, the CDR3 is TGTGCCAGTAGTCAATCCTCGCCGGGAGAGACCCAGTACTTC. It encodes CASSQSSPGETQYF. The variable domain in full, completed from reference TRBV19 and TRBJ2-5, reads DGGITQSPKYLFRKEGQNVTLSCEQNLNHDAMYWYRQDPGQGLRLIYYSQIVNDFQKGDIAEGYSVSREKKESFPLTVTSAQKNPTAFYLCASSQSSPGETQYFGPGTRLLVL.